The rows below give T cell receptor beta chains drawn from one sample of a study of siplizumab effects on memory and regulatory T cells. Profiled with immunoSEQ multiplex PCR; TCRdb holds only in-frame clones, not every one. The table lists about 97,000 clones, approximately 90% of them singletons. The sample taken for sequencing was CD4+ T cells sorted from blood. The receptors shown here come from a human donor in good health. Both conserved end residues are part of each CDR3. Each record gives: D gene, J gene, V gene, clone size, CDR3 protein, CDR3 DNA. The D gene is left open where the match is weak. Clone size appears in some rows only: once, few, many, or a class for an expanded clone.

-,TRBJ2-7,TRBV6-5,once,CASSAHHEQYF,TGTGCCAGCTCCGCCCACCACGAGCAGTACTTC
TRBD2,TRBJ2-3,TRBV7-3,-,CASSSGLATDTQYF,TGTGCCAGCAGCTCCGGACTAGCCACAGATACGCAGTATTTT
-,TRBJ2-7,TRBV6-5,-,CASSLTYEQYF,TGTGCCAGCAGCCTAACCTACGAGCAGTACTTC
-,TRBJ1-5,TRBV28,-,CASSSPALNQPQHF,TGTGCCAGCAGCAGTCCCGCGCTCAATCAGCCCCAGCATTTT
TRBD2,TRBJ2-4,TRBV15,-,CATSNSGLAKNIQYF,TGTGCCACCAGCAATAGCGGGTTAGCCAAAAACATTCAGTACTTC
-,TRBJ2-1,TRBV12-5,-,CASGLGDRRGSYNEQFF,TGTGCTAGTGGTTTGGGGGACAGACGGGGGTCGTACAATGAGCAGTTCTTC
-,TRBJ2-7,TRBV30,-,CAWSGTHSYEQYF,TGTGCCTGGAGCGGGACACATTCTTACGAGCAGTACTTC
TRBD1,TRBJ1-1,TRBV29-1,-,CSVQGSNTEAFF,TGCAGCGTACAGGGGTCGAACACTGAAGCTTTCTTT
-,TRBJ2-3,TRBV7-2,-,CASSPWAGGPTDTQYF,TGTGCCAGCAGCCCCTGGGCGGGCGGACCCACAGATACGCAGTATTTT
TRBD1,TRBJ2-7,TRBV6-1,-,CASSEAYRGWEQYF,TGTGCCAGCAGTGAAGCCTACAGGGGCTGGGAGCAGTACTTC
TRBD1,TRBJ1-5,TRBV28,-,CASSSDAGGRPQHF,TGTGCCAGCAGTTCCGACGCAGGGGGGCGGCCCCAGCATTTT
-,TRBJ2-3,TRBV5-4,-,CASSLEAGRTDTQYF,TGTGCCAGCAGCTTGGAGGCGGGACGCACAGATACGCAGTATTTT
-,TRBJ2-1,TRBV5-6,-,CASSLLREQFF,TGTGCCAGCAGCTTGCTCAGGGAGCAGTTCTTC
-,TRBJ2-3,TRBV28,-,CASRQRGRNTQYF,TGTGCCAGCCGGCAGAGAGGGAGAAATACGCAGTATTTT
-,TRBJ1-1,TRBV28,-,CASSLNWGIRTEAFF,TGTGCCAGCAGTTTGAATTGGGGGATTAGGACTGAAGCTTTCTTT
-,TRBJ2-7,TRBV5-6,-,CASSSSRGPYEQYF,TGTGCCAGCAGCTCCTCTCGTGGACCCTACGAGCAGTACTTC
-,TRBJ1-1,TRBV6-6,-,CASSELGTEAFF,TGTGCCAGCAGTGAGCTCGGAACTGAAGCTTTCTTT
-,TRBJ1-5,TRBV19,-,CASSTTGQKNQPQHF,TGTGCCAGTAGCACTACCGGGCAGAAAAATCAGCCCCAGCATTTT
-,TRBJ1-4,TRBV6-5,-,CASSYSGDREKLFF,TGTGCCAGCAGTTACTCGGGGGACCGGGAAAAACTGTTTTTT
-,TRBJ1-5,TRBV28,-,CASSLGGTTGNQPQHF,TGTGCCAGCTCCCTCGGGGGGACAACAGGCAATCAGCCCCAGCATTTT
-,TRBJ1-2,TRBV11-2,-,CASSEDRNYGYTF,TGTGCCAGCAGCGAAGACAGAAACTATGGCTACACCTTC
TRBD1,TRBJ2-5,TRBV27,-,CASSFGAGGGQETQYF,TGTGCCAGCAGTTTTGGGGCAGGGGGTGGACAAGAGACCCAGTACTTC
-,TRBJ2-1,TRBV7-6,once,CASSPPGGRYDEQFF,TGTGCCAGCAGCCCCCCCGGGGGCAGGTATGATGAGCAGTTCTTC
TRBD1,TRBJ1-5,TRBV28,-,CASRLGQGVNQPQHF,TGTGCCAGCAGACTAGGACAGGGGGTAAATCAGCCCCAGCATTTT
-,TRBJ2-3,TRBV15,-,CATSRDRADTQYF,TGTGCCACCAGCAGAGATCGAGCAGATACGCAGTATTTT
-,TRBJ1-5,TRBV2,-,CASSVTRDSNQPQHF,TGTGCCAGCAGTGTGACGCGGGACAGCAATCAGCCCCAGCATTTT
-,TRBJ1-6,TRBV19,-,CASSTDYNSPLHF,TGTGCCAGTAGCACTGACTATAATTCACCCCTCCACTTT
-,TRBJ1-2,TRBV7-9,-,CASSLASGARDGYTF,TGTGCCAGCAGCTTAGCATCCGGGGCCAGAGATGGCTACACCTTC
-,TRBJ2-7,TRBV28,once,CASSPLGFVGRSYEQYF,TGTGCCAGCAGTCCTCTCGGGTTCGTGGGGAGGTCCTACGAGCAGTACTTC
TRBD1,TRBJ2-7,TRBV27,once,CASSSPSGTGFYEQYF,TGTGCCAGCAGTTCGCCCTCCGGGACAGGGTTCTACGAGCAGTACTTC
TRBD1,TRBJ1-1,TRBV18,-,CASSRLNMGTGSSTEAFF,TGTGCCAGCTCACGACTAAATATGGGGACAGGGAGTAGCACTGAAGCTTTCTTT
-,TRBJ2-1,TRBV19,-,CASIKGNEQFF,TGTGCCAGTATTAAGGGGAATGAGCAGTTCTTC
TRBD2,TRBJ2-1,TRBV18,-,CASSPAGGNEQFF,TGTGCCAGCTCACCGGCGGGGGGCAATGAGCAGTTCTTC
-,TRBJ2-3,TRBV30,-,CAWSAGPDTQYF,TGTGCCTGGAGTGCAGGGCCCGATACGCAGTATTTT
-,TRBJ1-1,TRBV10-2,-,CASSATTTWSEAFF,TGCGCCAGCAGTGCTACGACAACCTGGTCTGAAGCTTTCTTT
TRBD1,TRBJ1-5,TRBV19,-,CASATGNSNQPQHF,TGTGCCAGTGCGACAGGGAATAGCAATCAGCCCCAGCATTTT
-,TRBJ2-7,TRBV5-4,-,CASSLDRERVYEQYF,TGTGCCAGCAGCTTGGACCGGGAGAGGGTGTACGAGCAGTACTTC
-,TRBJ1-1,TRBV11-2,-,CASSFEGTMNTEAFF,TGTGCCAGCAGCTTCGAGGGGACTATGAACACTGAAGCTTTCTTT
-,TRBJ2-7,TRBV7-9,-,CASSSHRAHGEQYF,TGTGCCAGCAGCTCACACAGGGCCCACGGCGAGCAGTACTTC
-,TRBJ1-2,TRBV30,-,CAWQENQYGYTF,TGTGCCTGGCAGGAGAACCAGTATGGCTACACCTTC
-,TRBJ2-3,TRBV20-1,few,CSAENTDTQYF,TGCAGTGCTGAAAACACAGATACGCAGTATTTT
-,TRBJ2-6,TRBV19,-,CASRPGQAVSGANVLTF,TGTGCCAGTCGGCCAGGGCAGGCGGTCTCTGGGGCCAACGTCCTGACTTTC
TRBD1,TRBJ1-5,TRBV2,-,CASSEGQGRSNQPQHF,TGTGCCAGCAGTGAAGGACAGGGAAGGAGCAATCAGCCCCAGCATTTT
-,TRBJ2-1,TRBV6-5,once,CASSYSWVSNEQFF,TGTGCCAGCAGTTACTCTTGGGTTTCCAATGAGCAGTTCTTC
-,TRBJ2-2,TRBV9,-,CASSVARGNTGELFF,TGTGCCAGCAGCGTTGCCAGGGGTAACACCGGGGAGCTGTTTTTT
TRBD2,TRBJ2-3,TRBV7-2,-,CASSLLGLATRTDTQYF,TGTGCCAGCAGCTTATTGGGACTAGCGACACGCACAGATACGCAGTATTTT
-,TRBJ1-1,TRBV7-3,-,CASSLGRATEAFF,TGTGCCAGCAGCTTGGGCAGGGCGACTGAAGCTTTCTTT
-,TRBJ1-5,TRBV11-2,few,CASSEYRDDQPQHF,TGTGCCAGCAGCGAATACCGGGACGATCAGCCCCAGCATTTT
-,TRBJ2-3,TRBV12-5,-,CASGLVGGEGTDTQYF,TGTGCTAGTGGTTTGGTAGGAGGGGAGGGCACAGATACGCAGTATTTT